This T cell receptor (beta chain) is drawn from a study of T cell clonotyping in hematopoietic cell transplantation. Study-wide results and caveats: Pathologically expanded recipient clonotypes increased progressively from day 30 to day 180 as diversity fell. Broader posttransplant TCR repertoire diversity was predicted by graft donor and pretransplant recipient Inverse Simpson Index values. No sorting was done, leaving CD4 and CD8 contributions mixed.

The repertoire was sequenced with immunoSEQ multiplex PCR; TCRdb's copy has only in-frame clones and lacks some. The data show approximately 41,000 clones, 95% seen once. Per germline, CDR1 SGHRS and CDR2 YFSETQ. The V gene end was trimmed by 2 bases and the J gene end by 3 bases; junction bases not matched to a gene: 5. The CDR3 is made up of 16 amino acids. Details on this clone: Its antigen remains unknown.

What was sequenced was peripheral blood mononuclear cells. V is TRBV5-1 and J is TRBJ2-2; 9 bases fit TRBD1. This sequence was found in a man in his thirties or forties in good health. Some clones in this sample may be carry-over from other donors' samples. The CDR3, as DNA: TGCGCCAGCAGCTTAAGGACAGGGGTCGACACCGGGGAGCTGTTTTTT. Translated, it gives CASSLRTGVDTGELFF.